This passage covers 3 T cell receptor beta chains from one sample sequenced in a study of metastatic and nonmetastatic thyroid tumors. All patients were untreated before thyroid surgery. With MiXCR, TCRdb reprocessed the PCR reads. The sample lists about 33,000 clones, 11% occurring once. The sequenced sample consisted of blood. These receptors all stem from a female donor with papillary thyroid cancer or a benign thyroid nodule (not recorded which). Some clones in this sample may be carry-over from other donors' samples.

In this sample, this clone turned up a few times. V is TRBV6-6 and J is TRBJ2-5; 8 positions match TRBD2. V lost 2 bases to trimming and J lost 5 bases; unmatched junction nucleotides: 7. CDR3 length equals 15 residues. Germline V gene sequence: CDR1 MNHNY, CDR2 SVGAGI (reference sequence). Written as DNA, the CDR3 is TGTGCCAGCAGTTACCGCCTAGCGGGTGGGGAGACCCAGTACTTC. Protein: CASSYRLAGGETQYF.

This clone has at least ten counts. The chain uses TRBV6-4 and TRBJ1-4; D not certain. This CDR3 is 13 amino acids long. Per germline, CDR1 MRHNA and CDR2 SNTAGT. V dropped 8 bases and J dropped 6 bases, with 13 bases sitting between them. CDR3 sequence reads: CASRKTGDEKLFF. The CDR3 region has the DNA TGTGCCAGCCGCAAAACCGGAGATGAAAAACTGTTTTTT.

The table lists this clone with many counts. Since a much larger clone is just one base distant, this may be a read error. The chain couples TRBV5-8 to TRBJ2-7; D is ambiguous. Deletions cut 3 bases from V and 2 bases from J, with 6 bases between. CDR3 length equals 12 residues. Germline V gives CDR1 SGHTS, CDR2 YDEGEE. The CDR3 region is CASSSVTYEQYF. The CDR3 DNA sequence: TGTGCCAGCAGCTCGGTTACCTACGAGCAGTACTTC.